This TCR beta chain was recovered during a study of shared clonotypes between healthy human individuals. Findings of the study overall: Between a few donors, naive CD4 clonotypes were shared at a level of about 5.3%.

It was at deep level that the assay was run. The repertoire was sequenced with immunoSEQ multiplex PCR; TCRdb's copy has only in-frame clones and lacks some. The sample yields roughly 770,000 clones, roughly 96% seen once. CD45RO-negative cells were positively selected for CCR7, leaving out terminally differentiated effector memory CD45RA+ cells. There were only Caucasian adults among the donors, and all lived in Nashville, Tennessee. The germline V and J ends were trimmed by 3 bases and 7 bases, with 17 bases remaining between them. Germline V gene data show CDR1 as LNHNV and CDR2 as YYDKDF (reference sequence). The CDR3 contains 15 residues. In the case of this clone: As yet, its antigen is unknown.

Sequenced: naive CD8+ T cells sorted from blood. The chain combines TRBV15 with TRBJ2-3; tentative D call: TRBD2 (6 bases). This TCR derives from a young man in good health. CDR3 DNA sequence: TGTGCCACCAGCAGTTCAGGGTGGGGGAGGCATACGCAGTATTTT. This gives the protein CATSSSGWGRHTQYF.